These 23 T cell receptor beta chains share one sample of origin, sequenced in a study of blood T cell repertoires in COVID-19. The data were produced by immunoSEQ multiplex PCR, yet TCRdb's version contains in-frame clones alone and is incomplete. The sample records under 200,000 clones, around 83% being singletons. Specimen: peripheral blood. Receptors originate from a man aged 40-55 years with acute or convalescent COVID-19.

The chain joins TRBV29-1 to TRBJ2-7; maybe TRBD1 (6 bases). Trimming took off 8 bases at V and 1 base at J, with 18 bases between the two ends. The CDR3 has 14 residues. Germline V gene lookup returns CDR1 SQVTM and CDR2 ANQGSEA. Written as DNA, the CDR3 is TGCAGCATAATCTTAGGGGGTAGGTCCTACGAGCAGTACTTC. Protein product: CSIILGGRSYEQYF.

The rearrangement uses TRBV4-1 and TRBJ2-3; a weak D match, TRBD2 (6 bases). The CDR3 runs 20 residues. The germline V gene encodes CDR1 MGHRA and CDR2 YSYEKL. V lost 0 bases and J 0 bases, leaving 22 bases between the germline ends. CDR3 coding DNA: TGCGCCAGCAGCCAAGAAGGGGTTAGGCGTGGAGGGCCTAGCACAGATACGCAGTATTTT. Translation gives CASSQEGVRRGGPSTDTQYF.

V and J are TRBV28 and TRBJ2-5; tentative D call: TRBD1 (6 bases). V lost 3 bases to trimming and J lost 6 bases, with 26 bases between them. In germline, CDR1 is MDHEN, CDR2 SYDVKM. This CDR3 has 18 amino acids. The CDR3 DNA follows: TGTGCCAGCAGTTTCTCATCAAGGGGGTGGGGTGTTCATCAGACCCAGTACTTC. Protein product: CASSFSSRGWGVHQTQYF.

V is TRBV12-3 or TRBV12-4 and J is TRBJ1-2, with D possibly TRBD1 on 6 matching bases. V lost 7 bases and J 7 bases, leaving 13 bases between the germline ends. The CDR3 is 12 amino acids. The CDR3 bases are TGTGCCAGCAACAGGGTCGCGACTGGCTACACCTTC. Amino acid sequence: CASNRVATGYTF.

There are a few counts of this clone. The chain couples TRBV5-1 to TRBJ1-2, with D possibly being TRBD1 (6 bases). Germline V gives CDR1 SGHRS, CDR2 YFSETQ. The V end was cut by 6 bases, the J end by 6 bases, with 30 bases between. This CDR3 has 18 residues. CDR3 amino acids: CASIKSGTPIRWFDGYTF. The CDR3 DNA reads as TGCGCCAGCATAAAATCCGGGACACCCATCCGTTGGTTCGATGGCTACACCTTC.

The chain combines TRBV6-2 or TRBV6-3 with TRBJ2-3, with TRBD1 matching 8 bases. Germline V gives CDR1 MNHEY, CDR2 SVGEGT. The V segment lost 5 bases and the J segment 6 bases; nucleotides outside the gene matches: 7. The CDR3 has 14 amino acids. The CDR3 DNA follows: TGTGCCAGCAGTATTACAGGGGGTGGGGATACGCAGTATTTT. This translates into CASSITGGGDTQYF.

The chain recombines TRBV11-2 with TRBJ1-1, with 10 positions matching TRBD1. V trimming: 5 bases; J trimming: 6 bases; junction bases outside the gene matches: 15. Germline V lookup: CDR1 SGHAT, CDR2 FQNNGV. The CDR3 extends over 17 amino acids. The CDR3 bases are TGTGCCAGCAGCCCCGGGACAGGGGAAATTTGGAAACCTGAAGCTTTCTTT. Protein product: CASSPGTGEIWKPEAFF. Full variable domain (remainder filled in from reference TRBV11-2 and TRBJ1-1): EAGVAQSPRYKIIEKRQSVAFWCNPISGHATLYWYQQILGQGPKLLIQFQNNGVVDDSQLPKDRFSAERLKGVDSTLKIQPAKLEDSAVYLCASSPGTGEIWKPEAFFGQGTRLTVV.

This clone was observed a few times. The chain uses TRBV29-1 and TRBJ1-1, with a weak D call TRBD1 (5 bases). CDR1 SQVTM and CDR2 ANQGSEA come from the germline V gene. The ends were cut back, 4 bases at V and 1 base at J, with 10 bases in the middle. The length of the CDR3 is 13 residues. CDR3 bases: TGCAGCGTTGCAGGGCGGGGGAACACTGAAGCTTTCTTT. This translates into CSVAGRGNTEAFF.

V is TRBV30 and J is TRBJ1-5, with 7 bases aligning to TRBD1. CDR1 and CDR2 from the germline V gene are GTSNPN and SVGIG (reference sequence). CDR3 size: 14 residues. The V segment lost 2 bases and the J segment 12 bases; nucleotides outside the gene matches: 13. CDR3 sequence reads: CAWSRGGDIPDQHF. The CDR3 region has the DNA TGTGCCTGGAGTCGAGGGGGCGATATCCCTGACCAGCATTTT. Drawing the rest from reference TRBV30 and TRBJ1-5, the complete variable domain is SQTIHQWPATLVQPVGSPLSLECTVEGTSNPNLYWYRQAAGRGLQLLFYSVGIGQISSEVPQNLSASRPQDRQFILSSKKLLLSDSGFYLCAWSRGGDIPDQHFGDGTRLSIL.

The chain employs TRBV21-1 and TRBJ1-1; the D call in the table, TRBD1, was not verified against the DNA. TRBV21-1 has pseudogene status. This CDR3 has 13 amino acids. The CDR3 DNA reads as TGTGCCAGCAGCAAATACAAGGGGCGAGGAGCTTTCTTT. Translating it yields CASSKYKGRGAFF.

The chain combines TRBV29-1 with TRBJ1-5; possible D gene TRBD1, 6 bases. Between the trimmed V and J ends, which lost 0 bases and 5 bases, there was a span of 14 bases. Germline CDR1 and CDR2: SQVTM and ANQGSEA. CDR3 length: 15 residues. CDR3 DNA: TGCAGCGTTGAAGATCAGGGGACATTTTATCAGCCCCAGCATTTT. Translating gives CSVEDQGTFYQPQHF.

The chain combines TRBV9 with TRBJ2-2; 8 bases line up with TRBD1. In germline, CDR1 is SGDLS, CDR2 YYNGEE. CDR3 length: 17 residues. After removal of 3 bases from V and 1 base from J, the junction contained 8 bases not matched to a gene. The CDR3 DNA reads as TGTGCCAGCAGCGCCCATCTAGGACAGGGGAACACCGGGGAGCTGTTTTTT. This sequence encodes CASSAHLGQGNTGELFF.

This chain connects TRBV30 to TRBJ1-5; D is perhaps TRBD1 (5 bases). In germline, CDR1 is GTSNPN, CDR2 SVGIG (reference sequence). Trimming cost V 3 bases and J 1 base, with 22 bases left between them. The CDR3 is 18 amino acids. The CDR3 region has the DNA TGTGCCTGGAGGGACCCCCGAGCGGGGCGGACGAGCAATCAGCCCCAGCATTTT. As protein: CAWRDPRAGRTSNQPQHF.

The rearrangement links TRBV10-3 to TRBJ1-1; 10 bases match TRBD1. CDR1 ENHRY and CDR2 SYGVKD come from the germline V gene. The V gene end was trimmed by 6 bases and the J gene end by 5 bases; junction bases not matched to a gene: 6. The CDR3 totals 14 residues. In DNA, the CDR3 is TGTGCCATCAGAGGGGGACAGGGGCAGACTGAAGCTTTCTTT. This gives the protein CAIRGGQGQTEAFF.

About this clone itself: At the DNA level, this CDR3 is encoded by other sequences in the same sample as well. The chain combines TRBV4-1 with TRBJ2-1; D gene ambiguous. This CDR3 spans 16 amino acids. Germline V lookup: CDR1 MGHRA, CDR2 YSYEKL. V shed 3 bases and J shed 1 base, with 13 bases lying between them. CDR3 sequence: CASSQVDLVSYNEQFF. The CDR3 DNA reads as TGCGCCAGCAGCCAGGTCGACCTAGTTTCCTACAATGAGCAGTTCTTC.

The chain uses TRBV5-4 and TRBJ2-7; 7 bases fit TRBD1. Germline loops: CDR1 SGHNT, CDR2 YYREEE (reference sequence). CDR3 length: 14 residues. J was trimmed by 0 bases and V by 4 bases; bases with no gene match: 4. For the CDR3, the DNA is TGTGCCAGCAGCCGCGGACAGGACTCCTACGAGCAGTACTTC. The encoded protein is CASSRGQDSYEQYF.

The CDR3 DNA reads TGTGCCTGGAGTCGACAGGGCTACCGCACTGAAGCTTTCTTT. It encodes CAWSRQGYRTEAFF. V gene TRBV30 combines with J gene TRBJ1-1; TRBD1 agrees at 7 bases. The length of the CDR3 is 14 residues. After removal of 2 bases from V and 4 bases from J, the junction contained 7 bases not matched to a gene. CDR1 is GTSNPN and CDR2 is SVGIG in the germline V gene (reference sequence).

DNA for the CDR3: TGTGCCAGCAGTCTGGAGGGCCCCTATGGCTACACCTTC. Encoded protein: CASSLEGPYGYTF. The chain is built from TRBV6-5 and TRBJ1-2; D is ambiguous. Germline loops: CDR1 MNHEY, CDR2 SVGAGI. This CDR3 contains 13 residues. V shed 5 bases and J shed 4 bases, with 11 bases lying between them.

The chain combines TRBV4-2 with TRBJ2-1; D may be TRBD2 (6 bases). The CDR3 totals 15 residues. Germline V lookup: CDR1 LGHNA, CDR2 YNFKEQ. Trimming pared 6 bases from V and 4 bases from J, leaving 16 bases between. The CDR3 reads CASRTTGGAYNEQFF. The CDR3 DNA reads TGTGCCAGCAGAACAACGGGCGGGGCTTACAATGAGCAGTTCTTC.

This chain joins TRBV6-5 and TRBJ1-2, with D possibly matching TRBD1 (6 bases). The CDR3 has 15 residues. V lost 8 bases and J lost 3, with 19 bases in between. Germline CDR1 is MNHEY and CDR2 is SVGAGI. Here the CDR3 DNA reads TGTGCCAGCTCCTTCGAGACAGGATCATACTATGGCTACACCTTC. It specifies CASSFETGSYYGYTF.

This rearrangement joins TRBV3-1 (or the pseudogene TRBV3-2) to TRBJ1-2; 9 nucleotides match TRBD1. The germline V gene encodes CDR1 LGHDT and CDR2 YNNKEL (reference sequence). The length of the CDR3 is 14 residues. V lost 4 bases, J lost 5 bases, and 5 bases stayed unmatched. CDR3 amino acids: CASSRSGTGYGYTF. DNA for the CDR3: TGTGCCAGCAGCCGATCAGGGACAGGGTATGGCTACACCTTC.

This clone was counted only a few times. The rearrangement uses TRBV2 and TRBJ1-1; D gene uncertain. Trimming stripped 4 bases from V and 3 bases from J, with 6 bases between. Per the germline V gene, CDR1 is SNHLY and CDR2 is FYNNEI. The CDR3 sequence is 12 residues long. The CDR3 nucleotides read TGTGCCAGCAGTGCATCATACACTGAAGCTTTCTTT. Encoded protein: CASSASYTEAFF.

The chain carries TRBV27 and TRBJ2-5, with 12 bases fitting TRBD2. The germline gives CDR1 MNHEY, CDR2 SMNVEV (reference sequence). V shed 10 bases, J shed 2 bases, and the junction held 5 bases outside the gene matches. The CDR3 loop spans 14 amino acids. The CDR3 region is CATGLAGRQETQYF. The DNA of the CDR3 is TGTGCCACCGGACTAGCGGGGCGGCAAGAGACCCAGTACTTC.